This TCR beta chain was sequenced during a study of blood T cells in healthy people across ages. Overall study results and limits: There were more naive CD4+ cells and higher diversity in long-lived donors than in aged donors.

A few counts support this clonotype. Its antigen is undetermined. The use of a sample-barcoded 5' primer and a J-beta primer mix characterized a second PCR of about 7 to 12 cycles. TCRdb re-called the 5' RACE reads through MiXCR, storing one row per CDR3 protein. The sample yields about 570,000 distinct CDR3 sequences, 27% seen once. Per germline, CDR1 SQVTM and CDR2 ANQGSEA. The CDR3 contains 16 residues. V lost 7 bases and J lost 4, with 22 bases in between. The sample providers were healthy Caucasian people from Russia, aged about 6 to 100. Sequencing used blood. This chain uses TRBV29-1 with TRBJ2-2; D is unresolved. The clonotype was recovered from a woman between 70 and 85 years old in good health. The CDR3 loop is CSARVPHLPSTGELFF. The CDR3 DNA reads as TGCAGCGCAAGGGTTCCCCACCTCCCGTCCACCGGGGAGCTGTTTTTT.